The 5 T cell receptor beta chains reported below all come from one sample, sequenced in a study of T cell changes during pregnancy in multiple sclerosis. Generated by immunoSEQ multiplex PCR, the TCRdb table keeps only in-frame clones and is missing some. The sample yields about 83,000 clones, roughly nine tenths seen once. The sequences come from PBMCs, collected in the first trimester of pregnancy. The receptors stem from a female donor in good health, serving as a control in a pregnancy study. Some clones in this sample may be carry-over from other donors' samples.

The chain is built from TRBV7-9 and TRBJ2-3, with TRBD2 matching 11 bases. The CDR3 covers 15 residues. Germline V gene data show CDR1 as SEHNR and CDR2 as FQNEAQ (reference sequence). The V gene end was trimmed by 5 bases and the J gene end by 3 bases; junction bases not matched to a gene: 4. The CDR3 bases are TGTGCCAGCAGCCCCGGGACTAGCGGAACAGATACGCAGTATTTT. This codes for CASSPGTSGTDTQYF. Full variable domain (missing parts from reference TRBV7-9 and TRBJ2-3): DTGVSQNPRHKITKRGQNVTFRCDPISEHNRLYWYRQTLGQGPEFLTYFQNEAQLEKSRLLSDRFSAERPKGSFSTLEIQRTEQGDSAMYLCASSPGTSGTDTQYFGPGTRLTVL.

The chain employs TRBV2 and TRBJ1-2, with TRBD1 matching over 8 bases. Germline trimming cut 3 bases from V and 4 bases from J; bases unmatched to any gene: 10. Germline values: CDR1 SNHLY, CDR2 FYNNEI. The CDR3 spans 16 residues. The CDR3 here is CASSDTRGRVGYGYTF. CDR3 DNA: TGTGCCAGCAGTGATACCAGGGGGCGCGTAGGCTATGGCTACACCTTC. Looking up the rest from reference TRBV2 and TRBJ1-2 gives the full variable domain: EPEVTQTPSHQVTQMGQEVILRCVPISNHLYFYWYRQILGQKVEFLVSFYNNEISEKSEIFDDQFSVERPDGSNFTLKIRSTKLEDSAMYFCASSDTRGRVGYGYTFGSGTRLTVV.

V usage is TRBV5-6 and J usage is TRBJ1-3; D is unclear. This CDR3 has 14 residues. Germline assignment: CDR1 SGHDT and CDR2 YYEEEE. V was pared by 4 bases and J by 2 bases, with 10 bases between. In DNA form, the CDR3 reads TGTGCCAGCAGCGGAGTGATACCTGGAAACACCATATATTTT. It is translated as CASSGVIPGNTIYF.

This clone appeared a single time. V gene TRBV7-2 combines with J gene TRBJ2-7; 7 bases agree with TRBD2. After removal of 8 bases from V and 7 bases from J, the junction contained 23 bases not matched to a gene. The CDR3 contains 17 residues. Germline V gene lookup returns CDR1 SGHTA and CDR2 FQGNSA. The CDR3 DNA reads as TGTGCCAGCGGCCTGATATCCCTGGGCGGGAGATCGGGGGAGCAGTACTTC. This encodes CASGLISLGGRSGEQYF.

The rearrangement uses TRBV28 and TRBJ1-1; possible D gene TRBD1, 5 bases. V was clipped by 7 bases and J by 3 bases, with 18 bases between them. Germline values: CDR1 MDHEN, CDR2 SYDVKM. CDR3 length equals 15 residues. DNA for the CDR3: TGTGCCAGCAACCCGGGGGGGACTGGGGACACTGAAGCTTTCTTT. It specifies CASNPGGTGDTEAFF.